This TCR beta chain was observed in a study of cytomegalovirus exposure and HLA in healthy donors. Study findings and constraints: The authors reported that TCR beta sequences could predict HLA-A and HLA-B alleles. These predictions were accurate for most subjects in the first cohort. Using the classifier, cytomegalovirus status was reportedly diagnosed with high specificity and sensitivity.

With respect to this clone: Antigen: not known.

PCR was performed using 60 Vbeta and 13 Jbeta primers. TCRdb keeps only in-frame clones here, not all; method: immunoSEQ multiplex PCR. The table lists around 62,000 clones, around 74% of them singletons. Germline CDR1 is SGHAT and CDR2 is FQNNGV. V lost 1 base and J lost 6, with 9 bases in between. This CDR3 is built from 13 residues. The genes are TRBV11-2 and TRBJ1-2, with D uncertain. The source of this sequence is a male donor in good health and CMV-seropositive. The sequenced sample was PBMCs. The CDR3 nucleotides are TGTGCCAGCAGCTTAGGAGTAGCCCATGGCTACACCTTC. Protein sequence: CASSLGVAHGYTF.